The clone carrying this T cell receptor beta chain was recorded once. Its cognate antigen is unknown. The PCR used 60 Vbeta and 13 Jbeta primers. In the original workflow: The count from a later analysis was 70 million to 85 million unique TCR beta chains, around 10 million of them shared. Clones were sequenced by immunoSEQ multiplex PCR, and TCRdb holds only the in-frame ones, with some missing. The DNA gave D and trimming, while V, J and clone size come from that table. Of about 130,000 clones listed, 83% are singletons. This specimen belongs to a study of cytomegalovirus exposure and HLA in healthy donors. Study findings and constraints: After further analysis at a later stage, roughly 16,000 TCR beta sequences were associated with HLA alleles at 0.05 false discovery rate.

This clonotype was sampled from a girl aged 2-10 years in good health and CMV-seronegative. Specimen: PBMCs.

The CDR3 reads CASSPANQETQYF. For the CDR3, the DNA is TGTGCCAGCTCACCGGCCAACCAAGAGACCCAGTACTTC. The J gene is TRBJ2-5, the V gene TRBV18, with D uncertain. The CDR3 spans 13 residues. The V end was cut by 3 bases, the J end by 0 bases, with 5 bases between. Germline CDR1 and CDR2: KGHSH and LQKENI.